A single sample is the source of the 18 T cell receptor beta chains below, sequenced in a study of T-cell memory formation after mild COVID-19. TCRdb recomputed calls from the 5' RACE reads with MiXCR, one row per CDR3 protein. The sample has about 210,000 distinct CDR3 sequences; about 11% are singletons. The sequencing sample was made of PBMCs or a T cell subset sorted from them (not recorded which). Every receptor here comes from a man in his late teens or twenties who had mild COVID-19 (a few samples of this study predate the infection). Cell type and time point are not known.

In this sample, this clonotype turned up a few times. The gene calls are TRBV12-3 or TRBV12-4 and TRBJ2-3, with D perhaps matching TRBD1 or TRBD2 (6 bases each). Trimming shortened V by 3 bases and J by 2 bases, and 18 bases separated the two germline ends. The CDR3 extends over 17 amino acids. The CDR3 DNA reads TGTGCCAGCAGTTTGACCCTCACAGGGAGGATCACAGATACGCAGTATTTT. This translates into CASSLTLTGRITDTQYF.

The chain is built from TRBV7-3 and TRBJ1-1, with TRBD1 identical over 8 bases. Germline V gene sequence: CDR1 SGHTA, CDR2 FQGTGA. The CDR3 runs to 15 residues. V lost 5 bases, J lost 1 base, and 6 bases stayed unmatched. The CDR3 here is CASSPGQGGNTEAFF. The CDR3 bases are TGTGCCAGCAGCCCAGGACAGGGTGGGAACACTGAAGCTTTCTTT.

This chain uses TRBV7-2 with TRBJ2-3; TRBD2 aligns across 9 bases. Germline V lookup: CDR1 SGHTA, CDR2 FQGNSA. Trimming cost V 1 base and J 0 bases; bases outside gene matches: 11. The CDR3 extends over 19 amino acids. Here the CDR3 DNA reads TGTGCCAGCAGCTTAGTCCCTAGCGGGGCCCCGACTAGCACAGATACGCAGTATTTT. Amino acid sequence: CASSLVPSGAPTSTDTQYF.

In its sample, this clonotype was seen a few times. V usage is TRBV4-3 and J usage is TRBJ2-5; no definite D call. CDR1 LGHNA and CDR2 YSLEER come from the germline V gene. The germline V and J ends were trimmed by 4 bases and 2 bases, with 11 bases remaining between them. The CDR3 is 14 residues long. As DNA, the CDR3 is TGCGCCAGCAGCCGAGACACCCTACAAGAGACCCAGTACTTC. Translated, it gives CASSRDTLQETQYF.

This clonotype was detected many times. J is TRBJ2-5 and V is TRBV5-1, with 12 nucleotides matching TRBD1. J lost 5 bases, V lost 4 bases, and 9 bases had no gene match. This CDR3 spans 16 amino acids. Germline V gene sequence: CDR1 SGHRS, CDR2 YFSETQ. The CDR3 reads CASSPSGTGGFETQYF. In nucleotides, the CDR3 is TGCGCCAGCAGCCCAAGCGGGACAGGGGGCTTTGAGACCCAGTACTTC.

This clonotype turned up a few times. This rearrangement joins TRBV10-2 to TRBJ2-5; 7 positions agree with TRBD1. Germline V gene data show CDR1 as WSHSY and CDR2 as SAAADI. J was trimmed by 5 bases and V by 6 bases; bases with no gene match: 18. This CDR3 comprises 17 residues. CDR3 region: CASRTGASRYAVETQYF. The CDR3 nucleotides read TGCGCCAGCAGAACAGGGGCGAGCCGTTATGCAGTGGAGACCCAGTACTTC.

This clonotype turned up a few times. The chain carries TRBV7-9 and TRBJ2-4; 7 nucleotides agree with TRBD1. The CDR3 covers 17 residues. With 0 bases clipped from V and 3 bases from J, the junction kept 8 bases outside the gene matches. Germline V lookup: CDR1 SEHNR, CDR2 FQNEAQ (reference sequence). In DNA, the CDR3 is TGTGCCAGCAGCTTAGCCGGACAGGCCTGGGGCAAAAACATTCAGTACTTC. Translated: CASSLAGQAWGKNIQYF.

This clonotype was picked up a small number of times. The chain employs TRBV4-3 and TRBJ1-4; 10 nucleotides agree with TRBD1. Germline V CDR1 and CDR2: LGHNA, YSLEER. The CDR3 spans 16 residues. V lost 4 bases and J lost 4; bases outside the gene matches: 6. The DNA for the CDR3 is TGCGCCAGCAGCCCGACGGGACAGGGGTTTAATGAAAAACTGTTTTTT. Its translation: CASSPTGQGFNEKLFF.

This clonotype turned up a few times. The rearrangement joins TRBV10-3 to TRBJ2-3; 12 bases are shared with TRBD2. The trim removed 2 bases at V and 2 bases at J, leaving 2 bases unmatched. Germline V CDR1 and CDR2: ENHRY, SYGVKD. The CDR3 totals 16 residues. The CDR3 spells CAISEGLAGFTDTQYF. As DNA, the CDR3 is TGTGCCATCAGTGAGGGACTAGCGGGGTTCACAGATACGCAGTATTTT.

The sample holds many counts of this clonotype. The junction departs from the called germline gene at one end, perhaps through a read error. The chain joins TRBV4-1 to TRBJ1-6, with D uncertain. CDR3 length: 9 amino acids. In germline, CDR1 is MGHRA, CDR2 YSYEKL. CDR3 residues: CASSQGARF. Here the CDR3 DNA reads TGCGCCAGCAGCCAAGGGGCAAGGTTT.

This clonotype was detected only a few times. The chain couples TRBV4-2 to TRBJ1-1; D is undetermined. V was shortened by 1 base and J by 1 base, with 13 bases between the two germline ends. This CDR3 has 16 residues. Germline-derived CDR1 and CDR2 are LGHNA and YNFKEQ. For the CDR3, the DNA is TGTGCCAGCAGCCAAGTCGGAGGCGAAACGAACACTGAAGCTTTCTTT. It encodes CASSQVGGETNTEAFF.

The chain links TRBV20-1 to TRBJ1-5, with D possibly TRBD1 on 5 matching bases. Trimming cost V 0 bases and J 0 bases, with 15 bases left between them. This CDR3 has 17 amino acids. Germline CDR1 reads DFQATT; CDR2 reads SNEGSKA (reference sequence). CDR3 residues: CSAREFGGIPSNQPQHF. For the CDR3, the DNA is TGCAGTGCTAGAGAGTTTGGGGGGATTCCTAGCAATCAGCCCCAGCATTTT.

This chain uses TRBV20-1 with TRBJ1-1; tentative D call: TRBD1 (5 bases). The CDR3 is 12 residues long. CDR1 and CDR2 (germline): DFQATT, SNEGSKA (reference sequence). The V end lost 0 bases, the J end lost 8 bases, and 10 bases lay between the germline ends. CDR3 nucleotides: TGCAGTGCTAGAGATGGGGGGGTCGAAGCTTTCTTT. Translation: CSARDGGVEAFF.

This clonotype was seen a few times. The chain recombines TRBV9 with TRBJ1-6; a weak D match, TRBD1 (5 bases). The CDR3 has 14 amino acids. Germline CDR1 is SGDLS and CDR2 is YYNGEE. V was cut by 4 bases and J by 8 bases, with 13 bases left in between. DNA for the CDR3: TGTGCCAGCAGCTTCTCGGGAGGGGATTCACCCCTCCACTTT. Protein product: CASSFSGGDSPLHF.

This clonotype was observed a few times. The chain is built from TRBV10-3 and TRBJ2-7; weak D call: TRBD2 (6 bases). Trimming took 6 bases from V and 4 from J, leaving 13 bases between them. CDR3 length: 13 residues. Germline CDR1 and CDR2: ENHRY and SYGVKD. The CDR3 protein is CAISPGLTYEQYV. The CDR3 nucleotides read TGTGCCATCAGCCCGGGACTGACATACGAGCAGTACGTC.

In its sample, this clonotype was seen a few times. The chain uses TRBV7-2 and TRBJ2-3; no definite D call. The CDR3 has 13 amino acids. Trimming removed 5 bases at V and 2 bases at J, with 8 bases between. From germline, CDR1 is SGHTA and CDR2 FQGNSA. Written as DNA, the CDR3 is TGTGCCAGCAGCCCCCGCCACACAGATACGCAGTATTTT. Translated: CASSPRHTDTQYF.

The chain recombines TRBV20-1 with TRBJ2-6; maybe TRBD2 (6 bases). Germline V CDR1 and CDR2: DFQATT, SNEGSKA (reference sequence). The ends were cut back, 6 bases at V and 0 bases at J, with 18 bases in the middle. The CDR3 consists of 17 residues. The CDR3 coding sequence is TGCAGTGCCAACCCGCGGGGCACAGACTCTGGGGCCAACGTCCTGACTTTC. It specifies CSANPRGTDSGANVLTF.

The chain joins TRBV7-2 to TRBJ2-2; maybe TRBD1 (6 bases). CDR1 is SGHTA, CDR2 FQGNSA, per germline. This CDR3 region has 14 residues. V gave up 6 bases and J gave up 1 base, with 9 bases separating them. The CDR3, as DNA: TGTGCCAGCAGTACGACAGGGAACACCGGGGAGCTGTTTTTT. Protein sequence: CASSTTGNTGELFF. Looking up the rest from reference TRBV7-2 and TRBJ2-2 gives the full variable domain: GAGVSQSPSNKVTEKGKDVELRCDPISGHTALYWYRQSLGQGLEFLIYFQGNSAPDKSGLPSDRFSAERTGGSVSTLTIQRTQQEDSAVYLCASSTTGNTGELFFGEGSRLTVL.